The rows below give T cell receptor beta chains drawn from one sample of a study of T cells in Graves' hyperthyroidism and ophthalmopathy. TCRdb re-analysed the multiplex PCR reads in MiXCR, keeping a single row per CDR3 protein. The data show around 420,000 distinct CDR3 sequences, approximately 14% seen once. Sequenced input: blood. All receptors derive from a woman aged 18-29 years with Graves' hyperthyroidism. Both conserved end residues are part of each CDR3. D genes are given only for firm matches. Expanded clones are given a class, and other clones once, few, many or no size at all.

j_gene,abundance,d_gene,v_gene,CDR3aa,CDR3nt
TRBJ2-3,NA,NA,TRBV4-2,CASSQRLGGDTDTQYF,TGTGCCAGCAGCCAAAGATTAGGGGGTGACACAGATACGCAGTATTTT
TRBJ1-5,many,TRBD1,TRBV12-3/TRBV12-4,CASRDRAANQPQHF,TGTGCCAGCAGGGACAGGGCCGCCAATCAGCCCCAGCATTTT
TRBJ2-2,few,NA,TRBV6-5,CASSYGSANTGELFF,TGTGCCAGCAGTTACGGCAGCGCGAACACCGGGGAGCTGTTTTTT
TRBJ1-5,many,TRBD1,TRBV7-8,CASSPPGTGENQPQHF,TGTGCCAGCAGCCCTCCCGGGACAGGGGAAAATCAGCCCCAGCATTTT
TRBJ2-3,many,NA,TRBV10-3,CAITDSAVTDTQYF,TGTGCCATCACGGATAGCGCGGTGACAGATACGCAGTATTTT
TRBJ1-1,NA,NA,TRBV6-6,CASSYSERNTEAFF,TGTGCCAGCAGTTACTCGGAGCGGAACACTGAAGCTTTCTTT
TRBJ2-2,many,NA,TRBV5-5,CASSIGTLGELFF,TGTGCCAGCAGCATAGGGACACTCGGGGAGCTGTTTTTT
TRBJ2-6,few,NA,TRBV6-2/TRBV6-3,CASSRDVYPSGANVLTF,TGTGCCAGCAGCCGGGACGTCTACCCCTCTGGGGCCAACGTCCTGACTTTC
TRBJ1-2,NA,TRBD1,TRBV7-2,CASSPPGQGYGYTF,TGTGCCAGCAGCCCGCCGGGACAGGGATATGGCTACACCTTC
TRBJ2-1,NA,NA,TRBV6-1,CASSWRVEISYNEQFF,TGTGCCAGCTCTTGGCGGGTCGAGATCTCCTACAATGAGCAGTTCTTC
TRBJ2-7,many,NA,TRBV15,CATSRGTGGEQYF,TGTGCCACCAGCAGGGGCACAGGCGGAGAGCAGTACTTC
TRBJ2-5,many,TRBD1,TRBV5-1,CASSSTGGPETQYF,TGCGCCAGCAGCTCTACAGGGGGCCCAGAGACCCAGTACTTC
TRBJ2-3,NA,TRBD1,TRBV5-1,CTSSRTGGVLDTQYF,TGCACCAGCTCCCGGACAGGGGGCGTGTTAGATACGCAGTATTTT
TRBJ2-3,NA,NA,TRBV28,CASRQQGPPTDTQYF,TGTGCCAGCAGGCAACAGGGCCCCCCCACAGATACGCAGTATTTT
TRBJ2-1,many,NA,TRBV20-1,CSANGDSYNEQFF,TGCAGTGCTAATGGGGACTCCTACAATGAGCAGTTCTTC
TRBJ2-1,many,NA,TRBV20-1,CSARQGPSEQFF,TGCAGTGCTAGACAGGGCCCATCGGAGCAGTTCTTC
TRBJ2-5,many,TRBD1,TRBV20-1,CSARTGVAQYF,TGCAGTGCCCGGACAGGGGTGGCCCAGTACTTC
TRBJ1-4,NA,NA,TRBV29-1,CSVLGFGDEKLFF,TGCAGCGTGCTAGGGTTTGGTGATGAAAAACTGTTTTTT
TRBJ1-3,few,NA,TRBV30,CAWSVPRLQGVRNTIYF,TGTGCCTGGAGTGTACCGAGGTTGCAGGGAGTGAGAAACACCATATATTTT
TRBJ2-4,many,NA,TRBV6-1,CASHGGAGIQYF,TGTGCCAGCCACGGGGGCGCGGGCATTCAGTACTTC